The 28 T cell receptor beta chains given below trace back to one sample, sequenced in a study of cytomegalovirus exposure and HLA in healthy donors. Use of 60 Vbeta and 13 Jbeta primers characterized the PCR. Sequencing used immunoSEQ multiplex PCR; TCRdb keeps in-frame clones, though not all of them. The sample includes about 200,000 clones, about 12% seen only once; the top ten take about 7.8%. The sequencing input was PBMCs. The receptors stem from a man over 45 in good health and CMV-seropositive.

This clone turned up a few times. CDR3 in DNA: TGTGCCAGCAGTTTGGGGGGCTCTGGAAACACCATATATTTT. It yields the protein CASSLGGSGNTIYF. The chain joins TRBV27 to TRBJ1-3, with D tentatively TRBD1 (5 bases). Germline V gene lookup returns CDR1 MNHEY and CDR2 SMNVEV (reference sequence). V dropped 3 bases and J dropped 0 bases, with 6 bases sitting between them. CDR3 length: 14 residues.

The chain joins TRBV5-1 to TRBJ2-7; 7 nucleotides match TRBD1. CDR1 SGHRS and CDR2 YFSETQ come from the germline V gene. The CDR3 is 14 amino acids. V shed 5 bases, J shed 3 bases, and the junction held 8 bases outside the gene matches. In DNA form, the CDR3 reads TGCGCCAGCAGGCGGGCGGACAGGAGCTACGAGCAGTACTTC. Translation: CASRRADRSYEQYF.

The chain has TRBV5-6 and TRBJ1-1; tentatively, D is TRBD1 (6 bases). Trimming took off 0 bases at V and 5 bases at J, with 8 bases between the two ends. The CDR3 contains 13 residues. The germline CDR1 and CDR2 sequences are SGHDT and YYEEEE. Here the CDR3 DNA reads TGTGCCAGCAGCTTGGGAAGGGGGACTGAAGCTTTCTTT. Its translation: CASSLGRGTEAFF.

The table lists this clone with a few counts. The rearrangement uses TRBV19 and TRBJ1-3; perhaps TRBD1 as D (6 bases). V was trimmed by 4 bases and J by 10 bases, leaving 14 bases between them. The CDR3 is 13 amino acids. The germline V gene encodes CDR1 LNHDA and CDR2 SQIVND (reference sequence). Written as DNA, the CDR3 is TGTGCCAGTAGTACAACGACAGGTTTGACCATATATTTT. Translated: CASSTTTGLTIYF.

This rearrangement joins TRBV5-1 to TRBJ2-1, with TRBD2 matching 7 bases. Germline V gives CDR1 SGHRS, CDR2 YFSETQ. With V trimmed by 0 bases and J by 5 bases, 2 bases remained unmatched. This CDR3 contains 14 residues. The CDR3 protein is CASSLGGTNNEQFF. As DNA, the CDR3 is TGCGCCAGCAGCTTGGGTGGGACTAACAATGAGCAGTTCTTC.

The chain uses TRBV18 and TRBJ1-2, with D unresolved. Germline V gene lookup returns CDR1 KGHSH and CDR2 LQKENI. Deletions cut 0 bases from V and 8 bases from J, with 16 bases between. The CDR3 totals 15 residues. This CDR3 reads CASSPPKGQGGGYTF. Written as DNA, the CDR3 is TGTGCCAGCTCACCACCCAAGGGCCAAGGAGGAGGCTACACCTTC.

In its sample, this clone was seen a few times. J is TRBJ2-2 and V is TRBV5-4; 8 bases line up with TRBD1. After removal of 2 bases from V and 2 bases from J, the junction contained 2 bases not matched to a gene. The CDR3 has 15 residues. Looked up from germline, CDR1 is SGHNT and CDR2 is YYREEE (reference sequence). DNA for the CDR3: TGTGCCAGCAGCTTACAGGGGGTTAACACCGGGGAGCTGTTTTTT. Translation gives CASSLQGVNTGELFF.

The chain recombines TRBV18 with TRBJ1-1; D is unresolved. This CDR3 contains 18 residues. The V and J ends lost 5 bases and 1 base respectively, with 23 bases between them. Germline values: CDR1 KGHSH, CDR2 LQKENI. The CDR3 DNA reads as TGTGCCAGCTCATCAAACACCGGCTCTGCGGCCACGAACACTGAAGCTTTCTTT. Translating gives CASSSNTGSAATNTEAFF.

As DNA, the CDR3 is TGCGCCAGCAGCCAAGCCAACTGGGGGGTTGGCTACACCTTC. Protein: CASSQANWGVGYTF. The V and J genes are TRBV4-3 and TRBJ1-2, with D perhaps TRBD1 (5 bases). Germline loops: CDR1 LGHNA, CDR2 YSLEER. The CDR3 totals 14 residues. V lost 1 base, J lost 7 bases, and 13 bases lay in between.

J is TRBJ1-4 and V is TRBV15; 9 bases are a match to TRBD1. The CDR3 totals 15 residues. V shed 1 base and J 6 bases; nucleotides not matched to a gene: 3. Looked up from germline, CDR1 is LNHNV and CDR2 is YYDKDF (reference sequence). CDR3 residues: CATSRGGTGYEKLFF. CDR3 sequence (DNA): TGTGCCACCAGCAGAGGGGGGACAGGGTATGAAAAACTGTTTTTT.

This clone appeared many times. The chain has TRBV6-5 and TRBJ1-1, with a weak D call TRBD1 (6 bases). V was pared by 8 bases and J by 0 bases, with 16 bases between. This CDR3 is built from 15 residues. CDR1 MNHEY and CDR2 SVGAGI come from the germline V gene. Here the CDR3 reads CASQTTGPMNTEAFF. CDR3 coding DNA: TGTGCCAGCCAAACGACAGGCCCCATGAACACTGAAGCTTTCTTT.

J is TRBJ2-5 and V is TRBV2, with 7 bases fitting TRBD1. Germline trimming cut 6 bases from V and 1 base from J; bases unmatched to any gene: 2. The CDR3 loop spans 13 amino acids. Looked up from germline, CDR1 is SNHLY and CDR2 is FYNNEI. The CDR3 protein is CASRDRFQETQYF. In DNA, the CDR3 is TGTGCCAGCAGGGACAGGTTCCAAGAGACCCAGTACTTC.

The chain carries TRBV7-3 and TRBJ2-3; tentative D call: TRBD2 (5 bases). Deletions cut 7 bases from V and 3 bases from J, with 14 bases between. Germline values: CDR1 SGHTA, CDR2 FQGTGA. The CDR3 length is 14 residues. CDR3 sequence reads: CASNPGVETDTQYF. CDR3 sequence (DNA): TGTGCCAGCAACCCCGGGGTGGAGACAGATACGCAGTATTTT.

This sequence joins TRBV10-1 and TRBJ1-5; a possible D gene is TRBD1 (5 bases). V lost 4 bases and J lost 5, with 9 bases in between. Germline CDR1 reads WNHNN; CDR2 reads SYGVQD (reference sequence). This CDR3 is 13 amino acids long. This CDR3 is CASSGSRDQPQHF. DNA for the CDR3: TGCGCCAGCAGTGGGAGCAGGGATCAGCCCCAGCATTTT.

The CDR3, as DNA: TGCGCCAGCAGCTTGGCCGGGACAGGGTCCGAGCAGTACTTC. Protein sequence: CASSLAGTGSEQYF. The chain employs TRBV5-1 and TRBJ2-7; 9 positions agree with TRBD1. Germline loops: CDR1 SGHRS, CDR2 YFSETQ. The CDR3 extends over 14 amino acids. The J segment lost 6 bases and the V segment lost 0 bases, leaving 4 bases of the junction unmatched.

This clone was seen a handful of times. The chain joins TRBV5-4 to TRBJ2-2; 7 bases line up with TRBD1. The CDR3 covers 15 residues. With 4 bases clipped from V and 0 bases from J, the junction kept 3 bases outside the gene matches. Per germline, CDR1 SGHNT and CDR2 YYREEE (reference sequence). This chain's CDR3 is CASSRDRANTGELFF. CDR3 DNA: TGTGCCAGCAGCCGCGACAGGGCGAACACCGGGGAGCTGTTTTTT.

This rearrangement joins TRBV12-5 to TRBJ2-7; 10 bases fit TRBD1. V lost 1 base, J lost 11 bases, and 2 bases stayed unmatched. CDR3 size: 12 residues. The germline V gene encodes CDR1 LGHNT and CDR2 FRNRAP. For the CDR3, the DNA is TGTGCTAGTGGTTTGGGGGGGACAGGGGAGTACTTC. Translating gives CASGLGGTGEYF.

The chain has TRBV9 and TRBJ2-3; 9 nucleotides match TRBD2. The germline CDR1 and CDR2 sequences are SGDLS and YYNGEE. This CDR3 has 17 amino acids. V trimming: 0 bases; J trimming: 1 base; junction bases outside the gene matches: 6. CDR3 in amino acids: CASSVEGGGAGTDTQYF. The CDR3 region has the DNA TGTGCCAGCAGCGTAGAGGGCGGGGGGGCCGGCACAGATACGCAGTATTTT.

This chain joins TRBV5-7 and TRBJ2-7; TRBD2 aligns across 12 bases. TRBV5-7 is an open reading frame whose function is uncertain. This CDR3 is 15 amino acids long. Unmatched junction bases numbered 5, after V lost 4 bases and J lost 3 bases. CDR3 bases: TGTGCCAGCAGCCACAGACTAGCGGGGGACTACGAGCAGTACTTC. This encodes CASSHRLAGDYEQYF.

The chain joins TRBV11-2 to TRBJ2-1; weak D call: TRBD1 (6 bases). V was clipped by 1 base and J by 9 bases, with 19 bases between them. The CDR3 covers 16 residues. Germline CDR1 is SGHAT and CDR2 is FQNNGV. The CDR3 protein is CASSLARVGGGGEQFF. The CDR3 DNA follows: TGTGCCAGCAGCTTAGCACGGGTAGGGGGTGGAGGTGAGCAGTTCTTC.

This clone was seen more than once but under ten times. This chain links TRBV14 with TRBJ2-1; D is ambiguous. The germline V gene has CDR1 SGHDN and CDR2 FVKESK. The CDR3 length is 14 residues. Trimming pared 0 bases from V and 4 bases from J, leaving 7 bases between. Written as DNA, the CDR3 is TGTGCCAGCAGCCAAGATACCGGGTACAATGAGCAGTTCTTC. The encoded protein is CASSQDTGYNEQFF.

V and J are TRBV19 and TRBJ2-7, with TRBD2 identical over 8 bases. The CDR3 covers 13 residues. After removal of 4 bases from V and 5 bases from J, the junction contained 4 bases not matched to a gene. The germline V gene has CDR1 LNHDA and CDR2 SQIVND (reference sequence). As DNA, the CDR3 is TGTGCCAGTAGTAGGGCGGGGGGCCACGAGCAGTACTTC. It is translated as CASSRAGGHEQYF.

CDR3 bases: TGTGCCAGCAGATTAATACAGGGTTTCTCTGAAGCTTTCTTT. Protein: CASRLIQGFSEAFF. The rearrangement links TRBV5-6 to TRBJ1-1; weak D call: TRBD1 (6 bases). The CDR3 is 14 residues long. CDR1 and CDR2 from the germline V gene are SGHDT and YYEEEE. The V and J ends lost 5 bases and 6 bases respectively, with 17 bases between them.

This clone was counted between two and nine times. The chain carries TRBV10-3 and TRBJ1-3; the match to TRBD1 covers 7 bases. The CDR3 consists of 12 residues. J lost 2 bases, V lost 11 bases, and 3 bases had no gene match. Germline assignment: CDR1 ENHRY and CDR2 SYGVKD. CDR3 amino acids: CAVQGAGNTIYF. CDR3 DNA sequence: TGTGCCGTGCAGGGGGCTGGAAACACCATATATTTT.

This clone was counted a few times. This chain uses TRBV5-4 with TRBJ2-5, with TRBD1 matching 7 bases. The V gene end was trimmed by 4 bases and the J gene end by 2 bases; junction bases not matched to a gene: 14. In germline, CDR1 is SGHNT, CDR2 YYREEE (reference sequence). The CDR3 consists of 17 residues. DNA of the CDR3: TGTGCCAGCAGCAGCCCGAACAGGGGTAGAGGGCAAGAGACCCAGTACTTC. Translated, it gives CASSSPNRGRGQETQYF.

The chain is built from TRBV6-5 and TRBJ1-6; possibly TRBD1 for D (5 bases). The CDR3 sequence is 14 residues long. With 7 bases removed from V and 4 bases from J, the gap between germline ends came to 11 bases. Germline CDR1 MNHEY, CDR2 SVGAGI. The CDR3 region has the DNA TGTGCCAGCAAAAACACAGGTTATAATTCACCCCTCCACTTT. It is translated as CASKNTGYNSPLHF.

In its sample, this clone was seen a few times. The J gene is TRBJ1-2, the V gene TRBV6-5, with D possibly being TRBD1 (5 bases). Germline values: CDR1 MNHEY, CDR2 SVGAGI. V gave up 0 bases and J gave up 0 bases, with 8 bases separating them. The CDR3 consists of 15 residues. CDR3 loop: CASSYSGGANYGYTF. CDR3 DNA sequence: TGTGCCAGCAGTTACTCGGGGGGAGCTAACTATGGCTACACCTTC.

The chain uses TRBV6-1 and TRBJ1-1; 10 positions match TRBD1. The V gene's germline CDR1 is MNHNS and CDR2 SASEGT. The CDR3 covers 14 residues. V gave up 6 bases and J gave up 1 base; unmatched junction bases: 2. The CDR3: CASSRQGANTEAFF. The DNA of the CDR3 is TGTGCCAGCAGCCGACAGGGGGCGAACACTGAAGCTTTCTTT.